This T cell receptor (beta chain) was identified in a study of T cell clusters in autoimmune cytopenias. This CDR3 has 17 residues. Germline lookup yields CDR1 MNHEY and CDR2 SMNVEV (reference sequence). This clonotype is classed as medium-sized by frequency. TRB was amplified from roughly 270 ng of peripheral blood genomic DNA per sample. TRB rearrangements were amplified by touch-down multiplex PCR with mixed TRB-A/B primers. TCRdb re-analyzed the multiplex PCR reads; it lists each CDR3 protein once, without DNA. In total, the table holds some 12,000 distinct CDR3 sequences. These data were also reused for a study on T cell repertoires in aging, cancer and after chemotherapy. Per that paper: Healthy donor repertoires were recorded over several months to years and showed clear clonal overlap. Compared with age-matched healthy donors, untreated hematological or solid cancer patients showed higher blood TCR clonality.

The sample consisted of peripheral blood. The V and J genes are TRBV27 and TRBJ1-6; lacking DNA, the TRBD1 call made by TCRdb goes unchecked. This TCR was recovered from a human donor in good health. The CDR3 sequence is CASSPAGVVGSNSPLHF.